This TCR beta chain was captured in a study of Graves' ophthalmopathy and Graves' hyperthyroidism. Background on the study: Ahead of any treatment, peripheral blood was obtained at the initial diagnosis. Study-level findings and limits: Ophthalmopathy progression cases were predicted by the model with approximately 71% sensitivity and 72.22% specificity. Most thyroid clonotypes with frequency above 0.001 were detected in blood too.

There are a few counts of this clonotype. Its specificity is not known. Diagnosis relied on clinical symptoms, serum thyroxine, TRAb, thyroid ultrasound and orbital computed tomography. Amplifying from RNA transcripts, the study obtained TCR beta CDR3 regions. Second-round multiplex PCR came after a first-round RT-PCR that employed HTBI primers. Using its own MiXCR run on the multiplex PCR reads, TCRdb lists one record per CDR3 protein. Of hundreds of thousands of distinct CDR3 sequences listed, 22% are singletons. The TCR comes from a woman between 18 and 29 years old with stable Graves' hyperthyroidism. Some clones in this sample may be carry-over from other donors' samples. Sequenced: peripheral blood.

The CDR3 DNA follows: TGTGCCAGCAGCCAAGAAAATCAGCCCCAGCATTTT. It encodes CASSQENQPQHF. This rearrangement joins TRBV3-1 to TRBJ1-5, with no clear D. The germline V and J ends were trimmed by 0 bases and 4 bases, with 1 base remaining between them. The CDR3 covers 12 residues. CDR1 and CDR2 (germline): LGHDT, YNNKEL (reference sequence).